The clone carrying this T cell receptor (beta chain) was seen once. Its antigen is not known. These data are taken from a study of regulatory T cells in long-lasting Graves disease. The authors built TCR beta libraries using iRepertoire HTBI primers and Arm-PCR of CDR3 regions. TCRdb re-called the multiplex PCR reads through MiXCR, storing one row per CDR3 protein. The repertoire holds a few hundred thousand distinct CDR3 sequences, with roughly 15% as singletons. The CDR3 loop spans 17 amino acids. The V end lost 0 bases, the J end lost 3 bases, and 16 bases lay between the germline ends. The germline V gene has CDR1 SGDLS and CDR2 YYNGEE. Study-level points and caveats: Shared public clonotypes totalled a few thousand in persistent patients, compared with about 930 in new patients.

Documented time point: newly diagnosed GD, antithyroid drugs for less than 3 months. Making the TCR library involved RNA that had been extracted from PBMCs. The same specimen was also included in a second study, on T cells in Graves' hyperthyroidism and ophthalmopathy. As reported in that work: HTBI primers were used for first-round RT-PCR of the TCR CDR3.

The sequence derives from a woman aged 45-65 years with Graves disease. The source was peripheral blood mononuclear cells (PBMCs), collected at new diagnosis, from a patient treated with antithyroid drugs. V gene TRBV9 combines with J gene TRBJ2-1; D possibly matches TRBD1 or TRBD2 (5 bases each). The CDR3 loop is CASSVVSGPESYNEQFF. The DNA for the CDR3 is TGTGCCAGCAGCGTAGTTTCGGGACCTGAAAGCTACAATGAGCAGTTCTTC. The complete variable domain, with remaining parts taken from reference TRBV9 and TRBJ2-1, reads DSGVTQTPKHLITATGQRVTLRCSPRSGDLSVYWYQQSLDQGLQFLIQYYNGEERAKGNILERFSAQQFPDLHSELNLSSLELGDSALYFCASSVVSGPESYNEQFFGPGTRLTVL.